This is a list of T cell receptor beta chains from one sample in a study of cytomegalovirus exposure and HLA in healthy donors. Measured with immunoSEQ multiplex PCR; TCRdb has only the in-frame clones, and not every one. In the table there are about 97,000 clones, approximately 80% of which are singletons. Sequencing input: PBMCs. Receptor source: a male donor in good health and CMV-seropositive. Each CDR3 is given with its conserved first and last residue. D genes are given only for firm matches. Clone size is not always given. Where it is, it says once, few, many or a class for expanded clones.

D: NA; size: NA; V: TRBV29-1; J: TRBJ1-5; DNA: TGCAGCGTTGGTGAGCAGCCCCAGCATTTT; CDR3: CSVGEQPQHF
D: TRBD2; size: NA; V: TRBV6-1; J: TRBJ2-7; DNA: TGTGCCAGCAGTATAAGCGGGGGGTACGAGCAGTACTTC; CDR3: CASSISGGYEQYF
D: NA; size: NA; V: TRBV6-5; J: TRBJ1-2; DNA: TGTGCCAGCAGTCGACAGGATCGGGGTTACTATGGCTACACCTTC; CDR3: CASSRQDRGYYGYTF
D: TRBD1; size: NA; V: TRBV4-1; J: TRBJ1-2; DNA: TGCGCCAGCAGCCAGCTAGGGACAGTTGGTTTAGAAGGCTACACCTTC; CDR3: CASSQLGTVGLEGYTF
D: TRBD2; size: NA; V: TRBV5-1; J: TRBJ2-1; DNA: TGCGCCAGCAGCCCGACCGGGACTAGCGGGACAGGGGAGCAGTTCTTC; CDR3: CASSPTGTSGTGEQFF
D: NA; size: NA; V: TRBV27; J: TRBJ2-7; DNA: TGTGCCAGCAGTTCGAGTCCTCGGGGAGGCGAGCAGTACTTC; CDR3: CASSSSPRGGEQYF
D: NA; size: NA; V: TRBV5-4; J: TRBJ1-1; DNA: TGTGCCAGCAGCTTGGCCGGGGGGGAATCAGCTTTCTTT; CDR3: CASSLAGGESAFF
D: NA; size: few; V: TRBV6-5; J: TRBJ1-5; DNA: TGTGCCAGCAGGAAACTGATTAGCAATCAGCCCCAGCATTTT; CDR3: CASRKLISNQPQHF
D: NA; size: NA; V: TRBV7-2; J: TRBJ1-4; DNA: TGTGCCAGCAGCTCGGGGGGTAATGAAAAACTGTTTTTT; CDR3: CASSSGGNEKLFF
D: NA; size: NA; V: TRBV4-1; J: TRBJ2-1; DNA: TGCGCCAGCAGCCAAGTGGTGGGCAGTCCAAATGAGCAGTTCTTC; CDR3: CASSQVVGSPNEQFF
D: TRBD2; size: NA; V: TRBV7-8; J: TRBJ2-7; DNA: TGTGCCAGCAGCCCCGGTCTAGCGGTATACGAGCAGTACTTC; CDR3: CASSPGLAVYEQYF
D: TRBD1; size: once; V: TRBV7-2; J: TRBJ1-5; DNA: TGTGCCAGCAGCTTAAGGGGCATGGGACAGGGAGGACAGCCCCAGCATTTT; CDR3: CASSLRGMGQGGQPQHF
D: NA; size: few; V: TRBV18; J: TRBJ1-2; DNA: TGTGCCAGCTCACTAAACAACCGTTCTCGCTACACCTTC; CDR3: CASSLNNRSRYTF
D: TRBD2; size: NA; V: TRBV4-2; J: TRBJ2-2; DNA: TGTGCCAGCAGCCAAGATCTAGCGGGGGGGCCTAACACCGGGGAGCTGTTTTTT; CDR3: CASSQDLAGGPNTGELFF
D: NA; size: NA; V: TRBV5-4; J: TRBJ1-1; DNA: TGTGCCAGCAGCTTGGACAGGGCGAGTCTCACTGAAGCTTTCTTT; CDR3: CASSLDRASLTEAFF
D: TRBD1; size: few; V: TRBV19; J: TRBJ2-3; DNA: TGTGCCAGTAGTGCCCCCCGGGACAGAAACACAGATACGCAGTATTTT; CDR3: CASSAPRDRNTDTQYF
D: TRBD1; size: NA; V: TRBV12-5; J: TRBJ1-4; DNA: TGTGCTAGTGGTTTCGTTGCCGGGACAGGGGATGAAAAACTGTTTTTT; CDR3: CASGFVAGTGDEKLFF
D: TRBD1; size: NA; V: TRBV5-1; J: TRBJ2-1; DNA: TGCGCCAGCAGCCCCGATCCGGGGGACAGGGGAAATGAGCAGTTCTTC; CDR3: CASSPDPGDRGNEQFF
D: TRBD1; size: few; V: TRBV30; J: TRBJ1-1; DNA: TGTGCCTGGAGTGGGACAGGGAACACTGAAGCTTTCTTT; CDR3: CAWSGTGNTEAFF
D: NA; size: NA; V: TRBV6-5; J: TRBJ2-1; DNA: TGTGCCAGCAGTTACTCGCCAGGGCTTGGGAATGAGCAGTTCTTC; CDR3: CASSYSPGLGNEQFF
D: TRBD1; size: once; V: TRBV9; J: TRBJ1-6; DNA: TGTGCCAGCAGCGTAGGGGGACAGTATAATTCACCCCTCCACTTT; CDR3: CASSVGGQYNSPLHF
D: TRBD1; size: NA; V: TRBV25-1; J: TRBJ2-7; DNA: TGTGCCAGCAGTCCCCGGGACAGCCTCTACGAGCAGTACTTC; CDR3: CASSPRDSLYEQYF